These 10 T cell receptor beta chains originate from one sample sequenced in a study of T cell clonotyping in hematopoietic cell transplantation. Here immunoSEQ multiplex PCR was the method, and the copy in TCRdb shows in-frame clones only, minus some. The repertoire holds about 41,000 clones, 95% seen once, with approximately 0.9% in the top ten. The sequenced sample was peripheral blood mononuclear cells. These receptors originate from a man aged 25-45 years in good health. Some clones in this sample may be carry-over from other donors' samples.

V gene TRBV30 combines with J gene TRBJ2-2; 7 positions agree with TRBD1. The CDR3 length is 14 residues. CDR1 and CDR2 (germline): GTSNPN, SVGIG (reference sequence). V lost 3 bases and J lost 7; bases outside the gene matches: 8. CDR3 DNA: TGTGCCTGGAGAGTGACAGGGATCGACGGGGAGCTGTTTTTT. It codes for CAWRVTGIDGELFF.

This chain uses TRBV13 with TRBJ2-3, with D tentatively TRBD2 (5 bases). The CDR3 has 15 amino acids. Germline CDR1 and CDR2: PRHDT and FYEKMQ (reference sequence). Trimming removed 2 bases at V and 4 bases at J, with 13 bases between. The CDR3: CASSLRTEAPDTQYF. CDR3 DNA sequence: TGTGCCAGCAGCTTACGGACTGAGGCCCCAGATACGCAGTATTTT.

The V gene is TRBV30, the J gene TRBJ1-2, with D perhaps matching TRBD1 (5 bases). The CDR3 totals 14 residues. Germline assignment: CDR1 GTSNPN and CDR2 SVGIG (reference sequence). The V and J ends lost 3 bases and 2 bases respectively, with 13 bases between them. The CDR3 sequence is CAWRGTASNYGYTF. CDR3 DNA sequence: TGTGCCTGGAGGGGGACCGCCTCAAACTATGGCTACACCTTC.

The chain joins TRBV5-6 to TRBJ2-7; D is perhaps TRBD2 (6 bases). Trimming stripped 0 bases from V and 2 bases from J, with 9 bases between. In germline, CDR1 is SGHDT, CDR2 YYEEEE. The CDR3 covers 14 residues. The CDR3 loop is CASSLGGVTYEQYF. In nucleotides, the CDR3 is TGTGCCAGCAGCTTGGGCGGGGTCACCTACGAGCAGTACTTC.

This chain connects TRBV5-1 to TRBJ2-5; 7 nucleotides line up with TRBD1. The trim removed 3 bases at V and 5 bases at J, leaving 13 bases unmatched. This CDR3 spans 16 amino acids. Germline V gene data show CDR1 as SGHRS and CDR2 as YFSETQ. As DNA, the CDR3 is TGCGCCAGCAGCTCATTTGGGACACGCAGGGGGGAGACCCAGTACTTC. This codes for CASSSFGTRRGETQYF. The variable domain in full, with the rest retrieved from reference TRBV5-1 and TRBJ2-5, is KAGVTQTPRYLIKTRGQQVTLSCSPISGHRSVSWYQQTPGQGLQFLFEYFSETQRNKGNFPGRFSGRQFSNSRSEMNVSTLELGDSALYLCASSSFGTRRGETQYFGPGTRLLVL.

The chain uses TRBV11-3 and TRBJ2-1; the D gene could be TRBD1 or TRBD2 (6 bases each). The germline V gene encodes CDR1 SGHNT and CDR2 YENEEA. The V and J ends lost 1 base and 10 bases respectively, with 14 bases between them. The CDR3 runs 14 residues. CDR3 amino acids: CASSLGSGGWEQFF. CDR3 DNA: TGTGCCAGCAGCTTAGGATCCGGGGGCTGGGAGCAGTTCTTC.

For the CDR3, the DNA is TGTGCCAGCAGCTTCACAGGTGAGAACACTGAAGCTTTCTTT. Translating it yields CASSFTGENTEAFF. This chain joins TRBV7-3 and TRBJ1-1; D is perhaps TRBD1 (5 bases). Between the trimmed V and J ends, which lost 3 bases and 1 base, there was a span of 9 bases. Looked up from germline, CDR1 is SGHTA and CDR2 is FQGTGA. The CDR3 has 14 residues. Looking up the rest from reference TRBV7-3 and TRBJ1-1 gives the full variable domain: GAGVSQTPSNKVTEKGKYVELRCDPISGHTALYWYRQSLGQGPEFLIYFQGTGAADDSGLPNDRFFAVRPEGSVSTLKIQRTERGDSAVYLCASSFTGENTEAFFGQGTRLTVV.

The rearrangement uses TRBV4-1 and TRBJ1-1; TRBD1 aligns across 7 bases. Germline V lookup: CDR1 MGHRA, CDR2 YSYEKL. The ends lost 2 bases at V and 4 bases at J; junction bases unmatched: 4. The CDR3 covers 14 residues. In DNA form, the CDR3 reads TGCGCCAGCAGCCAACAGGGGGTCGGCACTGAAGCTTTCTTT. Amino acid sequence: CASSQQGVGTEAFF.

This chain links TRBV5-6 with TRBJ1-1, with 9 bases aligning to TRBD1. J lost 0 bases, V lost 3 bases, and 3 bases had no gene match. Germline CDR1 SGHDT, CDR2 YYEEEE. The CDR3 has 15 residues. As DNA, the CDR3 is TGTGCCAGCAGCTCAGGGACAGGGTTGAACACTGAAGCTTTCTTT. Amino acid sequence: CASSSGTGLNTEAFF.

The genes are TRBV4-2 and TRBJ2-3; no firm D call. CDR3 length: 15 residues. Deletions cut 1 base from V and 2 bases from J, with 10 bases between. From germline, CDR1 is LGHNA and CDR2 YNFKEQ. The CDR3 DNA sequence: TGTGCCAGCAGCCAAGCGGACCGTCTCACAGATACGCAGTATTTT. Translation gives CASSQADRLTDTQYF.